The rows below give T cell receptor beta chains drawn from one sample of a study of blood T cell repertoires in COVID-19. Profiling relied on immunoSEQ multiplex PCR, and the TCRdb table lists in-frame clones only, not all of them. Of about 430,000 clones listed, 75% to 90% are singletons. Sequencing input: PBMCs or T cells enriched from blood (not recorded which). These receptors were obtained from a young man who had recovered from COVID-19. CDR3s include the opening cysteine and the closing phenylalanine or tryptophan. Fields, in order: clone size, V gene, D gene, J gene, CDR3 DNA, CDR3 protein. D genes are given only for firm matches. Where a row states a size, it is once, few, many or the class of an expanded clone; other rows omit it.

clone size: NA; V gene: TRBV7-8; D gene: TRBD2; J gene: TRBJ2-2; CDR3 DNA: TGTGCCAGCAGCCCAAGTGGGACTAGCGGGCCGAACACCGGGGAGCTGTTTTTT; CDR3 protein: CASSPSGTSGPNTGELFF
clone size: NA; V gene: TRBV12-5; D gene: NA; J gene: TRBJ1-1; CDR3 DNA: TGTGCTAGTGGTTTGGCCCAAACGGGGGTAGAAGCTTTCTTT; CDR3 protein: CASGLAQTGVEAFF
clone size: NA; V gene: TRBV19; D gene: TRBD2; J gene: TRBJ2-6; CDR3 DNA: TGTGCCAGTAGTATTACTAGCGGGAGACTAGCTGGGGCCAACGTCCTGACTTTC; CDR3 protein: CASSITSGRLAGANVLTF
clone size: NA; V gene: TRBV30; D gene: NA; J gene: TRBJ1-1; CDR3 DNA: TGTGCCTGGATTGAGGTTTTAGCTGAAGCTTTCTTT; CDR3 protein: CAWIEVLAEAFF
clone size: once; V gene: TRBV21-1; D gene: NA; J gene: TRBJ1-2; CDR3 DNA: TGTGCCAGCAGCAATTTTTTTGGGCCGAATAACTATGGCTACACCTTC; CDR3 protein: CASSNFFGPNNYGYTF
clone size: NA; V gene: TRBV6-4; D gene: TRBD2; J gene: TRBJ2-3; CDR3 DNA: TGTGCCAGCAGACTAGCGCCCTACACAGATACGCAGTATTTT; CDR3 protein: CASRLAPYTDTQYF
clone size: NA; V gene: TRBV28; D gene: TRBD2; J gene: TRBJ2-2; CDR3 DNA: TGTGCCAGCAGTTTTCAGAGGGAGGGCATCGGGGAGCTGTTTTTT; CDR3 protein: CASSFQREGIGELFF
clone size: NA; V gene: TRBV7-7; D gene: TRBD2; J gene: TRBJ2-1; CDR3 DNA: TGTGCCAGCAGCTTAATAGCTAGCGGGAGAAGCTCCTACAATGAGCAGTTCTTC; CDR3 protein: CASSLIASGRSSYNEQFF
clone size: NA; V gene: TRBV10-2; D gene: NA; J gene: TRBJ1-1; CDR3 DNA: TGCGCCAGCAGTTACTTCCGGGGGTCGAACACTGAAGCTTTCTTT; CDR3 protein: CASSYFRGSNTEAFF
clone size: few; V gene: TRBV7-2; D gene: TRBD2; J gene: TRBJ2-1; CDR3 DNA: TGTGCCAGCAGCTTCACTAGCGGGATTACGAATGAGCAGTTCTTC; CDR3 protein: CASSFTSGITNEQFF
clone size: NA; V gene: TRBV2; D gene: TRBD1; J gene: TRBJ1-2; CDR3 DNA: TGTGCCAGCAGGCCCCAACCGGGACAGGGGGGCTACACCTTC; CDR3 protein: CASRPQPGQGGYTF
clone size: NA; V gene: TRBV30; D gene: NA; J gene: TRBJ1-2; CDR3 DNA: TGTGCCTGGAATATAGGGCCGGGGGGTCATGGCTACACCTTC; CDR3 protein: CAWNIGPGGHGYTF
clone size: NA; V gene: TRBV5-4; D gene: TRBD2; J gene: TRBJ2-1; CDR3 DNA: TGTGCCAGCAGTCGGGGACTAGCGGGAGTGAGTGAGCAGTTCTTC; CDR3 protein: CASSRGLAGVSEQFF
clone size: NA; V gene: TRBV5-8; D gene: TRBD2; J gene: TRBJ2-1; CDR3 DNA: TGTGCCAGCAGCTTGGCCAAAGTACTAGCGGGGGACTCCTACAATGAGCAGTTCTTC; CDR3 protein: CASSLAKVLAGDSYNEQFF
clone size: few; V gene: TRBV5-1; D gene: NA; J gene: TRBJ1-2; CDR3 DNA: TGCGCCAGTACCACCGGGACACCAGGCGACTATGGCTACACCTTC; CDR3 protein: CASTTGTPGDYGYTF
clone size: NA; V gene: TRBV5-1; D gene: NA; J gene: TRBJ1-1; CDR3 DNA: TGCGCCAGCAGCTTCGGGGGAACTGAAGCTTTCTTT; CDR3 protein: CASSFGGTEAFF
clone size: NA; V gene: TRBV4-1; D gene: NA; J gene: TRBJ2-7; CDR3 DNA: TGCGCCAGCAGCCAAGAACTACCCTACGAGCAGTACTTC; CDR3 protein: CASSQELPYEQYF
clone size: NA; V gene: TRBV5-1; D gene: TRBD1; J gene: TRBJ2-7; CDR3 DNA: TGCGCCAGCACCGCCGGACAGGACAATCCTCCTAGGGTGCAGTACTTC; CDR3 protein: CASTAGQDNPPRVQYF